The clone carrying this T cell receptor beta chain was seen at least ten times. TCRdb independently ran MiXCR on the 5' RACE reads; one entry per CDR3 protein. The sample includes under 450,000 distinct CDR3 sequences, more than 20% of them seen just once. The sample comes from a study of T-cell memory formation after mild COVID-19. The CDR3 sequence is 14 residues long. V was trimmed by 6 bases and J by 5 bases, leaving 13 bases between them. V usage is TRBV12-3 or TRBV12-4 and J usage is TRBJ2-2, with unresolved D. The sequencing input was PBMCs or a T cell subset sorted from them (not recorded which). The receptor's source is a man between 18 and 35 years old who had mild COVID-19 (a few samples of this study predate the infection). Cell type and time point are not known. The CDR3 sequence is CASRVGSITGELFF. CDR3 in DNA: TGTGCCAGCAGGGTGGGCTCCATAACCGGGGAGCTGTTTTTT.